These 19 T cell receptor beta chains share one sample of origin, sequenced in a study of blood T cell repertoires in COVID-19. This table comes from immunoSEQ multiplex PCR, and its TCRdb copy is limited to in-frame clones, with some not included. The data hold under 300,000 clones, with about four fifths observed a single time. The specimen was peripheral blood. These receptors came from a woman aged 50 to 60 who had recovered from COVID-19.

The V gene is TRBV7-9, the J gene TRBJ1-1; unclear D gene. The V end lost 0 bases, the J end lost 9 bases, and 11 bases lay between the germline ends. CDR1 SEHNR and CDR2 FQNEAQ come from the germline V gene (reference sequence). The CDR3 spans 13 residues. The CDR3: CASSLAGGGKAFF. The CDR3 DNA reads TGTGCCAGCAGCTTAGCGGGAGGCGGCAAAGCTTTCTTT.

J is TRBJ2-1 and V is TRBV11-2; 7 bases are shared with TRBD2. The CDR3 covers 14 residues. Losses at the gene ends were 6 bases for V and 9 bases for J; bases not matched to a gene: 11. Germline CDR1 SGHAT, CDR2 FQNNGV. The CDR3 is CASRLPGRGGEQFF. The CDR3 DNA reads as TGTGCCAGCAGGCTCCCGGGGCGCGGGGGTGAGCAGTTCTTC.

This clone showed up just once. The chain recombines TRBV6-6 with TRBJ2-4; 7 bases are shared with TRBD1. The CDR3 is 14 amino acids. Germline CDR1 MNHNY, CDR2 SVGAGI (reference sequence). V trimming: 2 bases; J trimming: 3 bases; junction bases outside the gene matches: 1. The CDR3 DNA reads TGTGCCAGCAGTTACGGGACAGTCAAAAACATTCAGTACTTC. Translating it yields CASSYGTVKNIQYF.

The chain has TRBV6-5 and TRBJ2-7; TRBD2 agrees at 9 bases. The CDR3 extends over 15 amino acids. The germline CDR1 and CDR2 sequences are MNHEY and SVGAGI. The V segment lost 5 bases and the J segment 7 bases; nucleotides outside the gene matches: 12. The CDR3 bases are TGTGCCAGCAGTCCCGGGCTAGCGGGGTACGCGGAGCAGTACTTC. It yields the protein CASSPGLAGYAEQYF.

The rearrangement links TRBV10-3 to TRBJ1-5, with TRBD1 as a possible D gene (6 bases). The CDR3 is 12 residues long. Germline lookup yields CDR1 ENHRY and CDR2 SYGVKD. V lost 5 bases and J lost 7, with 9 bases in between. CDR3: CAISTTGQPQHF. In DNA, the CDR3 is TGTGCCATCAGTACCACAGGGCAGCCCCAGCATTTT.

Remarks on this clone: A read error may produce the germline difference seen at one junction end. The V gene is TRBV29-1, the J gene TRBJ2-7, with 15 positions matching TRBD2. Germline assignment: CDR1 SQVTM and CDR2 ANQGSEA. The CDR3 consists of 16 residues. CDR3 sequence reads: CSVATGTSGGYYAQYF. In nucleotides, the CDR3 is TGCAGCGTTGCCACCGGGACTAGCGGGGGGTACTACGCGCAGTACTTC.

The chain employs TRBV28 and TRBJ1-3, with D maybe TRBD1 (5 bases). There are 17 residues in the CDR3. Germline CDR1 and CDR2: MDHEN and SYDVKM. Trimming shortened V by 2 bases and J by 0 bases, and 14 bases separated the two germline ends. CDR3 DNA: TGTGCCAGCAGTTTACCGCAGGGTAGAATCTCTGGAAACACCATATATTTT. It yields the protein CASSLPQGRISGNTIYF.

The CDR3: CSAEKPSGRLNTEAFF. The CDR3 DNA sequence: TGTTCCGCGGAAAAACCATCCGGTCGACTCAACACTGAAGCTTTCTTT. The J gene is TRBJ1-1, the V gene TRBV28, with D unclear. Germline loops: CDR1 MDHEN, CDR2 SYDVKM. The CDR3 spans 16 residues.

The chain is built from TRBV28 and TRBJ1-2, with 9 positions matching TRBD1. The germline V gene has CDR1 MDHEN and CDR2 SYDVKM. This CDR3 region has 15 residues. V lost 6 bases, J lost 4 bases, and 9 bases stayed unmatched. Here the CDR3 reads CASRALDRGFYGYTF. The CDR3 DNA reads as TGTGCCAGCAGAGCCCTGGACAGGGGATTCTATGGCTACACCTTC.

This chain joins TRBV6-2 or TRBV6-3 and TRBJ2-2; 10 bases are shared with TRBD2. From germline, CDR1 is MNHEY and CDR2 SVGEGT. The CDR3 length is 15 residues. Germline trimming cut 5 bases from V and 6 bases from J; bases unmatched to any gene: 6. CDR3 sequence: CASSQAGGTAGELFF. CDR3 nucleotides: TGTGCCAGCAGTCAAGCGGGGGGGACCGCCGGGGAGCTGTTTTTT.

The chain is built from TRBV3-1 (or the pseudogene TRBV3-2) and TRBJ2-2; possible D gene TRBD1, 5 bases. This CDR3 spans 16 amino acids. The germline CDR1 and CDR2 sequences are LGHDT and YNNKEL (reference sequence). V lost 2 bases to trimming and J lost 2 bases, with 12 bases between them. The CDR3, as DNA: TGTGCCAGCAGCCAATGGCCTAGGGGTAACACCGGGGAGCTGTTTTTT. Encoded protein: CASSQWPRGNTGELFF.

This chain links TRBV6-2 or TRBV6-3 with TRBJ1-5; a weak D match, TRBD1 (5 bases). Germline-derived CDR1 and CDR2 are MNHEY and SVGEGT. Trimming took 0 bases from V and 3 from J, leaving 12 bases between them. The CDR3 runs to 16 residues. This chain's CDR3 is CASSYSAGGVNQPQHF. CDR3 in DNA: TGTGCCAGCAGTTACTCCGCCGGGGGTGTCAATCAGCCCCAGCATTTT.

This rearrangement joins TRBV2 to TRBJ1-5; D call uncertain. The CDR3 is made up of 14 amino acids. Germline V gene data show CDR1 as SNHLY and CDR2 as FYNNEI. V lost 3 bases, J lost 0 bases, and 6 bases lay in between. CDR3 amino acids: CASSDISSNQPQHF. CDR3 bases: TGTGCCAGCAGTGACATTTCTAGCAATCAGCCCCAGCATTTT.

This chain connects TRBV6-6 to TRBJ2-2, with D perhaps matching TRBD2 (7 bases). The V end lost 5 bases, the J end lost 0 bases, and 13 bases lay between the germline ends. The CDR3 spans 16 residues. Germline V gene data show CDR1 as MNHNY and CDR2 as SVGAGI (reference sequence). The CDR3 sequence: CASSRGGGPNTGELFF. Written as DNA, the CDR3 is TGTGCCAGCAGTAGGGGCGGGGGCCCGAACACCGGGGAGCTGTTTTTT.

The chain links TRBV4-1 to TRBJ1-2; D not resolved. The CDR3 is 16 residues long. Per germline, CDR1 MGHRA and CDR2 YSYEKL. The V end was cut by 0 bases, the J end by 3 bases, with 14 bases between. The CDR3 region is CASSQDYPGRDYGYTF. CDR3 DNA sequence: TGCGCCAGCAGCCAAGATTATCCCGGTCGGGACTATGGCTACACCTTC.

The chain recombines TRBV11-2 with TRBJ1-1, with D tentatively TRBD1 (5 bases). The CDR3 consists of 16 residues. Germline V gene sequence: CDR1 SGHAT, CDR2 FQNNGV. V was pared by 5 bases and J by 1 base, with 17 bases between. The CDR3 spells CASSLGSRGGNTEAFF. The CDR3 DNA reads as TGTGCCAGCAGCCTAGGGTCTAGGGGCGGGAACACTGAAGCTTTCTTT.

As DNA, the CDR3 is TGTGCCAGCAGCCCACATTCCTACGAGCAGTACTTC. It codes for CASSPHSYEQYF. This chain links TRBV12-3 or TRBV12-4 with TRBJ2-7, with D unresolved. The CDR3 extends over 12 amino acids. V was pared by 6 bases and J by 1 base, with 7 bases between.

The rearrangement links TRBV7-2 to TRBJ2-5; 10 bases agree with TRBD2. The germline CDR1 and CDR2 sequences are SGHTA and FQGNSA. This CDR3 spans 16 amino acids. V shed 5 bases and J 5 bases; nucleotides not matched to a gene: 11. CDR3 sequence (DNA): TGTGCCAGCAGCCCAAGGGGGCTAGCGGGGGCGGAGACCCAGTACTTC. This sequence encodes CASSPRGLAGAETQYF.

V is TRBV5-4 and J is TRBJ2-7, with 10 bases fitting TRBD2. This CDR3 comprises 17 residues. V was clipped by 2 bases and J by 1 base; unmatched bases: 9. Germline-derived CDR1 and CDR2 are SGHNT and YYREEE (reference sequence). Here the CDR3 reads CASSFWTSGIRSYEQYF. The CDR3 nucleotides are TGTGCCAGCAGCTTTTGGACTAGCGGTATCCGGTCCTACGAGCAGTACTTC. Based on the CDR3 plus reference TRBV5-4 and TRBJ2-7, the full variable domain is ETGVTQSPTHLIKTRGQQVTLRCSSQSGHNTVSWYQQALGQGPQFIFQYYREEENGRGNFPPRFSGLQFPNYSSELNVNALELDDSALYLCASSFWTSGIRSYEQYFGPGTRLTVT.